These 27 T cell receptor beta chains share one sample of origin, sequenced in a study of T cells after yellow fever vaccination. TCRdb used MiXCR to reprocess the 5' RACE reads, holding one entry per CDR3 protein. This table has about 240,000 distinct CDR3 sequences, 3.6% appearing once. The sample was PBMCs, taken 15 days after the yellow fever booster vaccination. The receptors derive from a man between 18 and 29 years old who received the YFV17D yellow fever vaccine.

This clonotype was counted between two and nine times. The chain combines TRBV20-1 with TRBJ1-4; D gene ambiguous. Germline loops: CDR1 DFQATT, CDR2 SNEGSKA (reference sequence). Trimming cost V 6 bases and J 0 bases, with 17 bases left between them. The CDR3 is made up of 16 amino acids. CDR3 region: CSADNRGRPTNEKLFF. In nucleotides, the CDR3 is TGCAGTGCCGACAATCGCGGGCGGCCAACTAATGAAAAACTGTTTTTT.

This clonotype was seen repeatedly, ten times or more. This sequence joins TRBV20-1 and TRBJ2-7; 8 bases are shared with TRBD2. Per the germline V gene, CDR1 is DFQATT and CDR2 is SNEGSKA (reference sequence). This CDR3 is 15 amino acids long. V trimming: 2 bases; J trimming: 0 bases; junction bases outside the gene matches: 6. CDR3 bases: TGCAGTGCTAGAAGGGGCGGGGGGTTCTCCTACGAGCAGTACTTC. Translated, it gives CSARRGGGFSYEQYF.

CDR3 amino acids: CASGSLDRVEGGANVLTF. In DNA form, the CDR3 reads TGTGCTAGTGGTTCGTTGGACAGGGTGGAAGGTGGGGCCAACGTCCTGACTTTC. The chain uses TRBV12-5 and TRBJ2-6, with 8 bases that match TRBD1. The V and J ends lost 4 bases and 3 bases, in that order; junction bases with no gene match: 11. CDR3 length equals 18 residues. In germline, CDR1 is LGHNT, CDR2 FRNRAP.

In its sample, this clonotype was seen many times. The CDR3 DNA sequence: TGCAGTGCTAGAGGGAAGGGGGCCTATGAAGCTTTCTTT. Its translation is CSARGKGAYEAFF. The V gene is TRBV20-1, the J gene TRBJ1-1; 7 nucleotides match TRBD1. The CDR3 loop spans 13 amino acids. The V gene's germline CDR1 is DFQATT and CDR2 SNEGSKA (reference sequence). J lost 7 bases, V lost 1 base, and 6 bases had no gene match.

This clonotype was detected ten times or more. The chain is built from TRBV14 and TRBJ2-4; D might be TRBD2 (7 bases). This CDR3 comprises 13 residues. Germline CDR1 SGHDN, CDR2 FVKESK. V was pared by 4 bases and J by 7 bases, with 11 bases between. CDR3 nucleotides: TGTGCCAGCAGCCTCTCGGGGGGCAACATTCAGTACTTC. It encodes CASSLSGGNIQYF.

The chain recombines TRBV2 with TRBJ2-3, with 8 bases fitting TRBD2. The CDR3 runs to 14 residues. Germline values: CDR1 SNHLY, CDR2 FYNNEI. The CDR3 DNA is TGTGTCCAGGGGAGGACTAGCAGCACAGATACGCAGTATTTT. Residues: CVQGRTSSTDTQYF.

This chain uses TRBV7-6 with TRBJ2-1; D may be TRBD2 (7 bases). V dropped 5 bases and J dropped 8 bases, with 16 bases sitting between them. Per germline, CDR1 SGHVS and CDR2 FNYEAQ. The CDR3 extends over 14 amino acids. This chain's CDR3 is CASSPPGGPYEQFF. The CDR3 bases are TGTGCCAGCAGCCCCCCCGGGGGGCCATATGAGCAGTTCTTC.

In this sample, this clonotype turned up a few times. The V call is TRBV4-3, the J call TRBJ2-2; the D gene is possibly TRBD2 (6 bases). Trimming stripped 3 bases from V and 7 bases from J, with 12 bases between. The germline CDR1 and CDR2 sequences are LGHNA and YSLEER. The CDR3 contains 14 residues. The CDR3 sequence: CASSQAGRIGELFF. In DNA, the CDR3 is TGCGCCAGCAGCCAGGCAGGGAGGATCGGGGAGCTGTTTTTT.

This clonotype was found many times. V usage is TRBV7-2 and J usage is TRBJ2-7, with 10 bases lining up with TRBD2. This CDR3 is 14 amino acids long. Per germline, CDR1 SGHTA and CDR2 FQGNSA. V dropped 5 bases and J dropped 2; count of bases not matched to a gene: 3. The DNA of the CDR3 is TGTGCCAGCAGCCAGCTAGCGGGGGCCTACGAGCAGTACTTC. Its protein is CASSQLAGAYEQYF. Full variable domain (outside the CDR3, taken from reference TRBV7-2 and TRBJ2-7): GAGVSQSPSNKVTEKGKDVELRCDPISGHTALYWYRQSLGQGLEFLIYFQGNSAPDKSGLPSDRFSAERTGGSVSTLTIQRTQQEDSAVYLCASSQLAGAYEQYFGPGTRLTVT.

This clonotype showed up many times. V is TRBV20-1 and J is TRBJ1-2; D may be TRBD1 (5 bases). Germline V gene sequence: CDR1 DFQATT, CDR2 SNEGSKA (reference sequence). V was cut by 0 bases and J by 4 bases, with 15 bases left in between. The CDR3 runs to 15 residues. CDR3 DNA: TGCAGTGCTAGAGATCTTTTACAGGCCGTCTATGGCTACACCTTC. It codes for CSARDLLQAVYGYTF.

At least ten counts were recorded for this clonotype. The genes are TRBV12-3 or TRBV12-4 and TRBJ2-7, with D tentatively TRBD2 (6 bases). This CDR3 region has 14 residues. V gave up 5 bases and J gave up 4 bases, with 15 bases separating them. The chain's CDR3 is CASSTWDSDYEQYF. The CDR3 DNA is TGTGCCAGCAGTACGTGGGACTCCGATTACGAGCAGTACTTC.

This clonotype came up a few times. This chain joins TRBV6-6 and TRBJ2-2; TRBD2 matches 7 bases. CDR3 size: 18 residues. V lost 1 base and J lost 4; bases outside the gene matches: 12. The germline V gene has CDR1 MNHNY and CDR2 SVGAGI (reference sequence). The CDR3 reads CASSYFPRSGAGTGELFF. CDR3 coding DNA: TGTGCCAGCAGTTACTTTCCGAGGAGCGGGGCGGGCACCGGGGAGCTGTTTTTT.

Many counts were recorded for this clonotype. The chain couples TRBV6-2 or TRBV6-3 to TRBJ2-3; D is uncertain. V lost 10 bases and J lost 0, with 11 bases in between. The CDR3 has 13 residues. Germline values: CDR1 MNHEY, CDR2 SVGEGT. CDR3 loop: CATIPTSTDTQYF. The DNA of the CDR3 is TGTGCCACCATACCAACTAGCACAGATACGCAGTATTTT.

This clonotype was counted a few times. The chain employs TRBV6-4 and TRBJ1-2; the D gene is possibly TRBD1 (5 bases). Germline CDR1 and CDR2: MRHNA and SNTAGT. The CDR3 is made up of 12 amino acids. V lost 6 bases, J lost 6 bases, and 11 bases lay in between. CDR3 amino acids: CASSRDGNGYTF. Here the CDR3 DNA reads TGTGCCAGCAGCCGGGACGGGAATGGCTACACCTTC.

The table lists this clonotype with many counts. The rearrangement uses TRBV7-9 and TRBJ1-1; TRBD1 matches at 9 bases. CDR1 and CDR2 (germline): SEHNR, FQNEAQ (reference sequence). This CDR3 has 17 residues. The V and J ends lost 4 bases and 2 bases, in that order; junction bases with no gene match: 11. CDR3 in amino acids: CASSYYPGTGKNTEAFF. As DNA, the CDR3 is TGTGCCAGCAGCTACTACCCTGGGACAGGGAAAAACACTGAAGCTTTCTTT.

The chain carries TRBV7-3 and TRBJ2-1; D gene ambiguous. V lost 2 bases to trimming and J lost 6 bases, with 8 bases between them. This CDR3 region has 13 residues. The germline gives CDR1 SGHTA, CDR2 FQGTGA. The CDR3: CASSLESSNEQFF. The DNA for the CDR3 is TGTGCCAGCAGCTTAGAATCCAGCAATGAGCAGTTCTTC.

The sample holds a few counts of this clonotype. The V gene is TRBV4-3, the J gene TRBJ1-6, with D possibly being TRBD1 (5 bases). Trimming left V 0 bases short and J 10 bases short, with 16 bases between. This CDR3 contains 16 residues. Germline values: CDR1 LGHNA, CDR2 YSLEER. Here the CDR3 reads CASSQDPGRWASPLHF. The DNA of the CDR3 is TGCGCCAGCAGCCAAGATCCAGGGCGATGGGCCTCACCCCTCCACTTT.

This clonotype showed up many times. This chain links TRBV6-1 with TRBJ2-7; D is ambiguous. This CDR3 has 13 amino acids. Per germline, CDR1 MNHNS and CDR2 SASEGT. Trimming removed 5 bases at V and 3 bases at J, with 11 bases between. The CDR3 loop is CASSPGSNYEQYV. CDR3 in DNA: TGTGCCAGCAGTCCCGGGTCCAACTACGAGCAGTACGTC.

In this sample, this clonotype turned up a few times. CDR3 amino acids: CASTARDRPNYGYTF. DNA of the CDR3: TGTGCCAGCACCGCCAGGGACAGGCCAAACTATGGCTACACCTTC. This rearrangement joins TRBV7-9 to TRBJ1-2; 8 bases are shared with TRBD1. The length of the CDR3 is 15 residues. Germline V gene data show CDR1 as SEHNR and CDR2 as FQNEAQ (reference sequence). The V and J ends lost 7 bases and 2 bases, in that order; junction bases with no gene match: 9.

This clonotype was found many times. This rearrangement joins TRBV28 to TRBJ2-3; TRBD1 agrees at 7 bases. Germline lookup yields CDR1 MDHEN and CDR2 SYDVKM. V shed 5 bases and J 3 bases; nucleotides not matched to a gene: 2. The CDR3 spans 13 residues. CDR3 DNA sequence: TGTGCCAGCAGTACAGGGGAGACAGATACGCAGTATTTT. Its translation: CASSTGETDTQYF.

This clonotype has ten or more counts. CDR3 loop: CASSSSGGLGQPQHF. DNA of the CDR3: TGTGCCAGCAGCTCCTCAGGGGGCCTGGGTCAGCCCCAGCATTTT. The V and J genes are TRBV11-2 and TRBJ1-5, with TRBD1 matching 8 bases. The CDR3 is 15 residues long. V lost 4 bases, J lost 6 bases, and 8 bases stayed unmatched. Germline CDR1 is SGHAT and CDR2 is FQNNGV.

This clonotype has at least ten counts. The CDR3: CASSQQTGTHGYTF. CDR3 nucleotide sequence: TGCGCCAGCAGCCAACAGACAGGGACACATGGCTACACCTTC. The chain has TRBV4-3 and TRBJ1-2; TRBD1 matches at 7 bases. CDR3 length equals 14 residues. CDR1 and CDR2 from the germline V gene are LGHNA and YSLEER. V dropped 2 bases and J dropped 6; count of bases not matched to a gene: 6.

Ten or more counts support this clonotype. The rearrangement uses TRBV12-3 or TRBV12-4 and TRBJ1-5; 9 bases agree with TRBD1. V dropped 3 bases and J dropped 6; count of bases not matched to a gene: 6. CDR3 size: 15 residues. This CDR3 reads CASSFRQGDGQPQHF. CDR3 DNA sequence: TGTGCCAGCAGTTTCAGACAGGGGGACGGTCAGCCCCAGCATTTT.

This clonotype was recorded many times. The conserved closing phenylalanine or tryptophan is absent in this CDR3, likely reflecting a read error. Here the CDR3 reads CASSSGQDYGYTL. For the CDR3, the DNA is TGTGCCAGCAGCTCCGGACAGGACTATGGCTACACCTTA. V usage is TRBV28 and J usage is TRBJ1-2; 7 positions agree with TRBD1. CDR1 MDHEN and CDR2 SYDVKM come from the germline V gene. The CDR3 consists of 13 residues. V lost 6 bases to trimming and J lost 3 bases; unmatched junction nucleotides: 4.

This clonotype was seen ten or more times. J is TRBJ2-7 and V is TRBV5-1; 8 bases line up with TRBD1. CDR3 size: 14 residues. Losses at the gene ends were 4 bases for V and 5 bases for J; bases not matched to a gene: 8. Germline lookup yields CDR1 SGHRS and CDR2 YFSETQ. CDR3 sequence reads: CASSLQGADDEQYF. As DNA, the CDR3 is TGCGCCAGCAGCCTCCAGGGGGCTGACGACGAGCAGTACTTC.

This clonotype was counted ten times or more. The V gene is TRBV12-3 or TRBV12-4, the J gene TRBJ2-7; D is perhaps TRBD2 (6 bases). V was trimmed by 5 bases and J by 4 bases, leaving 15 bases between them. The CDR3 runs to 14 residues. The CDR3 DNA follows: TGTGCCAGCAGTCACACTAGCCGCGCATACGAGCAGTACTTC. Protein product: CASSHTSRAYEQYF.

The sample holds many counts of this clonotype. V gene TRBV4-3 combines with J gene TRBJ2-7; TRBD1 matches at 7 bases. The V gene end was trimmed by 0 bases and the J gene end by 3 bases; junction bases not matched to a gene: 11. Germline V CDR1 and CDR2: LGHNA, YSLEER. This CDR3 comprises 17 residues. Written as DNA, the CDR3 is TGCGCCAGCAGCCAAGAACTGAGATGGGGACAGATCTACGAGCAGTACTTC. Its translation: CASSQELRWGQIYEQYF.